Following are 32 T cell receptor beta chains from one sample sequenced in a study of cytomegalovirus exposure and HLA in healthy donors. It was with 60 Vbeta and 13 Jbeta primers that the PCR ran. Sequencing used immunoSEQ multiplex PCR; TCRdb keeps in-frame clones, though not all of them. The profile covers about 97,000 clones, with approximately 85% appearing a single time and 3% to 5% taken by the ten largest. Sequenced: PBMCs. The receptor source for this set is a man between 25 and 39 years old in good health and CMV-seronegative.

The chain couples TRBV5-1 to TRBJ2-7; D is perhaps TRBD1 (5 bases). Trimming removed 4 bases at V and 2 bases at J, with 10 bases between. Germline V gene lookup returns CDR1 SGHRS and CDR2 YFSETQ. This CDR3 region has 13 residues. The CDR3 loop is CASSPDSPYEQYF. CDR3 nucleotide sequence: TGCGCCAGCAGCCCAGACAGTCCCTACGAGCAGTACTTC.

This clone was detected only once. The chain joins TRBV28 to TRBJ1-1; TRBD1 aligns across 10 bases. The length of the CDR3 is 16 residues. V shed 7 bases and J 4 bases; nucleotides not matched to a gene: 12. Looked up from germline, CDR1 is MDHEN and CDR2 is SYDVKM. The CDR3 sequence is CASTPTGTGDGTEAFF. The CDR3 DNA follows: TGTGCCAGCACCCCAACCGGGACAGGGGATGGCACTGAAGCTTTCTTT.

The chain joins TRBV11-1 to TRBJ1-1; D uncertain. V was trimmed by 2 bases and J by 4 bases, leaving 8 bases between them. The germline V gene has CDR1 SGHAT and CDR2 FQDESV (reference sequence). The CDR3 spans 13 residues. CDR3 region: CASSLTEGTEAFF. The CDR3, as DNA: TGTGCCAGCAGCTTAACGGAGGGCACTGAAGCTTTCTTT.

The CDR3 DNA sequence: TGTGCCAGCAGTTTTGACAGGGGGGGAGATACGCAGTATTTT. Amino acid sequence: CASSFDRGGDTQYF. This chain links TRBV28 with TRBJ2-3, with 9 bases lining up with TRBD1. The CDR3 has 14 amino acids. Germline lookup yields CDR1 MDHEN and CDR2 SYDVKM. Germline trimming cut 3 bases from V and 5 bases from J; bases unmatched to any gene: 3.

This sequence joins TRBV19 and TRBJ2-2; 9 bases are shared with TRBD1. The V gene's germline CDR1 is LNHDA and CDR2 SQIVND (reference sequence). This CDR3 spans 15 amino acids. V trimming: 5 bases; J trimming: 4 bases; junction bases outside the gene matches: 5. For the CDR3, the DNA is TGTGCCAGTAGTTGGACAGGGGCCGCCACCGGGGAGCTGTTTTTT. Its protein is CASSWTGAATGELFF.

The chain is built from TRBV15 and TRBJ1-5; 8 bases map to TRBD1. The CDR3 totals 15 residues. The germline CDR1 and CDR2 sequences are LNHNV and YYDKDF (reference sequence). With V trimmed by 8 bases and J by 3 bases, 9 bases remained unmatched. The CDR3 coding sequence is TGTGCCACCGGGGCTCGACAGGGGCCCAATCAGCCCCAGCATTTT. This translates into CATGARQGPNQPQHF. The entire variable domain, with the rest obtained from reference TRBV15 and TRBJ1-5, is as follows: DAMVIQNPRYQVTQFGKPVTLSCSQTLNHNVMYWYQQKSSQAPKLLFHYYDKDFNNEADTPDNFQSRRPNTSFCFLDIRSPGLGDTAMYLCATGARQGPNQPQHFGDGTRLSIL.

The J gene is TRBJ1-6, the V gene TRBV19; D is uncertain. CDR3 size: 15 residues. Between the trimmed V and J ends, which lost 7 bases and 9 bases, there was a span of 19 bases. Germline CDR1 is LNHDA and CDR2 is SQIVND (reference sequence). As DNA, the CDR3 is TGTGCCAGTAACAAGGACTCCGAGGTTGGTTCACCCCTCCACTTT. Amino acids: CASNKDSEVGSPLHF.

The J gene is TRBJ2-7, the V gene TRBV6-1; D is perhaps TRBD2 (5 bases). V shed 6 bases and J shed 4 bases, with 13 bases lying between them. CDR1 and CDR2 (germline): MNHNS, SASEGT. CDR3 length equals 13 residues. The CDR3: CASRDSGIYEQYF. The CDR3 DNA is TGTGCCAGCAGGGACTCCGGGATATACGAGCAGTACTTC.

The rearrangement uses TRBV7-2 and TRBJ2-7; the D gene is possibly TRBD1 (5 bases). The germline V and J ends were trimmed by 0 bases and 3 bases, with 15 bases remaining between them. CDR3 length: 16 residues. Germline V gene data show CDR1 as SGHTA and CDR2 as FQGNSA. In nucleotides, the CDR3 is TGTGCCAGCAGCTTAGCGACAGACTTGTATATCTACGAGCAGTACTTC. Translating it yields CASSLATDLYIYEQYF.

The rearrangement links TRBV30 to TRBJ2-2, with D perhaps TRBD2 (7 bases). The V end was cut by 4 bases, the J end by 3 bases, with 15 bases between. Germline CDR1 reads GTSNPN; CDR2 reads SVGIG (reference sequence). This CDR3 contains 15 residues. This CDR3 is CAWNKGGLDTGELFF. The CDR3 DNA reads as TGTGCCTGGAACAAGGGGGGGCTGGACACCGGGGAGCTGTTTTTT. The full variable domain, rest sourced from reference TRBV30 and TRBJ2-2, is SQTIHQWPATLVQPVGSPLSLECTVEGTSNPNLYWYRQAAGRGLQLLFYSVGIGQISSEVPQNLSASRPQDRQFILSSKKLLLSDSGFYLCAWNKGGLDTGELFFGEGSRLTVL.

The sample holds one count of this clone. This chain joins TRBV9 and TRBJ2-5; D gene uncertain. V was shortened by 2 bases and J by 4 bases, with 12 bases between the two germline ends. The CDR3 loop spans 14 amino acids. CDR1 is SGDLS and CDR2 is YYNGEE in the germline V gene. The CDR3: CASSVGTARETQYF. The CDR3 DNA sequence: TGTGCCAGCAGCGTGGGCACTGCTCGAGAGACCCAGTACTTC. Variable domain in full (rest from reference TRBV9 and TRBJ2-5): DSGVTQTPKHLITATGQRVTLRCSPRSGDLSVYWYQQSLDQGLQFLIQYYNGEERAKGNILERFSAQQFPDLHSELNLSSLELGDSALYFCASSVGTARETQYFGPGTRLLVL.

This chain uses TRBV6-7 with TRBJ1-4; D might be TRBD1 (6 bases). TRBV6-7 carries the ORF label, with uncertain function. The CDR3 runs to 14 residues. V was trimmed by 5 bases and J by 8 bases, leaving 15 bases between them. The CDR3 region has the DNA TGTGCCAGCAGTCGTCAGGGGTTCGGCGAAAAACTGTTTTTT. As protein: CASSRQGFGEKLFF.

The chain recombines TRBV12-2 with TRBJ1-3. TRBV12-2 corresponds to a pseudogene. This CDR3 comprises 19 residues. CDR3 coding DNA: TGTGCAAGTCGCTTAGCGGAGGCGATTCGAGGGCGCGGTGGAAACACCATATATTTT. It codes for CASRLAEAIRGRGGNTIYF.

The chain employs TRBV18 and TRBJ2-7, with a tentative D call TRBD1 (6 bases). Germline assignment: CDR1 KGHSH and CDR2 LQKENI. The ends were cut back, 4 bases at V and 2 bases at J, with 9 bases in the middle. This CDR3 spans 13 amino acids. The CDR3 is CASSRQATYEQYF. In DNA, the CDR3 is TGTGCCAGCTCACGACAGGCTACCTACGAGCAGTACTTC.

The chain carries TRBV27 and TRBJ1-1; D might be TRBD1 (5 bases). V was shortened by 3 bases and J by 1 base, with 6 bases between the two germline ends. The CDR3 loop spans 13 amino acids. The V gene's germline CDR1 is MNHEY and CDR2 SMNVEV (reference sequence). In DNA form, the CDR3 reads TGTGCCAGCAGTTTGCAGGGGAACACTGAAGCTTTCTTT. Its translation is CASSLQGNTEAFF.

This clone was detected only once. This sequence joins TRBV19 and TRBJ1-3; the D is unclear. Germline values: CDR1 LNHDA, CDR2 SQIVND (reference sequence). The V end lost 4 bases, the J end lost 2 bases, and 3 bases lay between the germline ends. The CDR3 extends over 12 amino acids. The CDR3 nucleotides read TGTGCCAGTAGTACAGCTGGAAACACCATATATTTT. It encodes CASSTAGNTIYF.

The rearrangement links TRBV29-1 to TRBJ2-5; TRBD1 agrees at 7 bases. This CDR3 has 14 residues. In germline, CDR1 is SQVTM, CDR2 ANQGSEA. J was trimmed by 2 bases and V by 5 bases; bases with no gene match: 8. CDR3 loop: CSVLDRESQETQYF. The CDR3 region has the DNA TGCAGCGTTTTAGACAGGGAATCACAAGAGACCCAGTACTTC.

This chain links TRBV18 with TRBJ2-7; D is unresolved. V gave up 5 bases and J gave up 7 bases, with 12 bases separating them. The germline CDR1 and CDR2 sequences are KGHSH and LQKENI. CDR3 length: 12 residues. The CDR3 sequence is CASSTIPLEQYF. The CDR3 region has the DNA TGTGCCAGCTCAACTATTCCCTTGGAGCAGTACTTC.

The chain is built from TRBV14 and TRBJ2-3; D is unresolved. Germline CDR1 is SGHDN and CDR2 is FVKESK. CDR3 length equals 13 residues. Trimming stripped 1 base from V and 6 bases from J, with 8 bases between. The CDR3 sequence: CASSQGPGDTQYF. CDR3 in DNA: TGTGCCAGCAGCCAAGGCCCCGGGGATACGCAGTATTTT.

This chain connects TRBV13 to TRBJ2-7; D uncertain. Germline loops: CDR1 PRHDT, CDR2 FYEKMQ (reference sequence). Trimming took 4 bases from V and 2 from J, leaving 12 bases between them. The CDR3 totals 14 residues. CDR3 nucleotide sequence: TGTGCCAGCAGCTCCGGCGGTGAGACCTACGAGCAGTACTTC. Its protein is CASSSGGETYEQYF.

This chain uses TRBV13 with TRBJ1-2, with 7 bases lining up with TRBD1. This CDR3 region has 13 residues. Germline CDR1 PRHDT, CDR2 FYEKMQ (reference sequence). The junction had 8 bases not matched to a gene; V was cut back by 6 bases and J by 7 bases. The CDR3 sequence is CASSYRGSRGYTF. CDR3 bases: TGTGCCAGCAGTTACAGGGGATCACGTGGCTACACCTTC. Combining the CDR3 with reference TRBV13 and TRBJ1-2 gives the whole variable domain AAGVIQSPRHLIKEKRETATLKCYPIPRHDTVYWYQQGPGQDPQFLISFYEKMQSDKGSIPDRFSAQQFSDYHSELNMSSLELGDSALYFCASSYRGSRGYTFGSGTRLTVV.

J is TRBJ2-7 and V is TRBV4-3; no reliable D call. Germline V CDR1 and CDR2: LGHNA, YSLEER. V lost 0 bases, J lost 6 bases, and 6 bases lay in between. This CDR3 comprises 12 residues. The CDR3 spells CASSQDRREQYF. DNA of the CDR3: TGCGCCAGCAGCCAAGACCGTCGCGAGCAGTACTTC.

This rearrangement joins TRBV6-5 to TRBJ2-5; the match to TRBD1 covers 10 bases. This CDR3 has 16 amino acids. Germline V gene data show CDR1 as MNHEY and CDR2 as SVGAGI. J lost 5 bases, V lost 4 bases, and 10 bases had no gene match. The CDR3 reads CASSSRGQGLSETQYF. The CDR3 region has the DNA TGTGCCAGCAGTTCGAGGGGACAGGGGTTGTCGGAGACCCAGTACTTC.

The table lists this clone with a count of one. The chain joins TRBV28 to TRBJ1-3, with 9 bases matching TRBD1. Germline CDR1 MDHEN, CDR2 SYDVKM. This CDR3 is 16 amino acids long. The V and J ends lost 3 bases and 0 bases, in that order; junction bases with no gene match: 3. This chain's CDR3 is CASSFSDRGSGNTIYF. The DNA for the CDR3 is TGTGCCAGCAGTTTCTCGGACAGGGGCTCTGGAAACACCATATATTTT.

The rearrangement uses TRBV5-1 and TRBJ2-3; D possibly corresponds to TRBD1 (6 bases). The germline V gene encodes CDR1 SGHRS and CDR2 YFSETQ. With 4 bases removed from V and 5 bases from J, the gap between germline ends came to 8 bases. The CDR3 extends over 12 amino acids. The CDR3 DNA reads as TGCGCCAGCAGCCGAGGGGGAGATACGCAGTATTTT. It codes for CASSRGGDTQYF.

The J gene is TRBJ1-1, the V gene TRBV6-5; D is ambiguous. This CDR3 contains 15 residues. The V and J ends lost 5 bases and 1 base respectively, with 14 bases between them. Germline CDR1 reads MNHEY; CDR2 reads SVGAGI. The CDR3, as DNA: TGTGCCAGCAGTCACACCACGGGGTGGAACACTGAAGCTTTCTTT. Translation gives CASSHTTGWNTEAFF.

This clone was observed a handful of times. J is TRBJ2-7 and V is TRBV28; D is undetermined. The CDR3 sequence is 11 residues long. The germline V and J ends were trimmed by 6 bases and 5 bases, with 8 bases remaining between them. Germline loops: CDR1 MDHEN, CDR2 SYDVKM. CDR3 region: CASSVTDEQYF. The CDR3 DNA follows: TGTGCCAGCAGCGTTACGGACGAGCAGTACTTC.

The rearrangement joins TRBV5-5 to TRBJ2-7; weak D call: TRBD2 (5 bases). Germline CDR1 SGHKS, CDR2 YYEKEE (reference sequence). Trimming took 0 bases from V and 4 from J, leaving 11 bases between them. The CDR3 totals 14 residues. The CDR3 DNA reads as TGTGCCAGCAGCTTGGGACCAAGGGAGTACGAGCAGTACTTC. Protein product: CASSLGPREYEQYF.

This chain links TRBV27 with TRBJ2-3; D gene uncertain. The germline V gene encodes CDR1 MNHEY and CDR2 SMNVEV (reference sequence). The CDR3 is 16 residues long. The V end lost 0 bases, the J end lost 3 bases, and 13 bases lay between the germline ends. The CDR3 nucleotides are TGTGCCAGCAGTTTATCCCACCCGGTAGTGACAGATACGCAGTATTTT. Its translation is CASSLSHPVVTDTQYF.

The chain employs TRBV6-6 and TRBJ2-7, with 8 bases identical to TRBD2. The CDR3 runs to 15 residues. V lost 6 bases to trimming and J lost 2 bases; unmatched junction nucleotides: 9. CDR1 and CDR2 (germline): MNHNY, SVGAGI (reference sequence). The CDR3 DNA follows: TGTGCCAGCAGCGCCGGGGGGGGGTTCACCTACGAGCAGTACTTC. This translates into CASSAGGGFTYEQYF.

The V call is TRBV7-6, the J call TRBJ2-3, with unresolved D. The germline CDR1 and CDR2 sequences are SGHVS and FNYEAQ. The CDR3 totals 12 residues. V lost 8 bases and J lost 6, with 12 bases in between. The CDR3 DNA is TGTGCCAGCTCGAAATTGGCCGATACGCAGTATTTT. The encoded protein is CASSKLADTQYF. The entire variable domain, with the rest obtained from reference TRBV7-6 and TRBJ2-3, is as follows: GAGVSQSPRYKVTKRGQDVALRCDPISGHVSLYWYRQALGQGPEFLTYFNYEAQQDKSGLPNDRFSAERPEGSISTLTIQRTEQRDSAMYRCASSKLADTQYFGPGTRLTVL.

This sequence joins TRBV11-2 and TRBJ1-2; D is ambiguous. V lost 1 base and J lost 8, with 11 bases in between. CDR3 length: 13 residues. Germline CDR1 and CDR2: SGHAT and FQNNGV. In DNA form, the CDR3 reads TGTGCCAGCAGCTTAGTTGCCGGTCGCGGCTACACCTTC. Amino acid sequence: CASSLVAGRGYTF.